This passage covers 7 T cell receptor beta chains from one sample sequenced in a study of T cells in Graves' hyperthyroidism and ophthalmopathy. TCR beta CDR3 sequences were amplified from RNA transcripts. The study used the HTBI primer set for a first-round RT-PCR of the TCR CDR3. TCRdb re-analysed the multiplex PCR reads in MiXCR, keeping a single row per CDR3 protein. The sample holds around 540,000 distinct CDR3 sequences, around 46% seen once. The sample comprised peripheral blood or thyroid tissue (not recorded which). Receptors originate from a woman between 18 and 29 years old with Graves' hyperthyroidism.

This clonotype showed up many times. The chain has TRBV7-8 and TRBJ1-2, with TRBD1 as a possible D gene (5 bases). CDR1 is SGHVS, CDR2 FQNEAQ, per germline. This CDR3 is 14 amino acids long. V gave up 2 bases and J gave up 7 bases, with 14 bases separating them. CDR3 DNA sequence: TGTGCCAGCAGCTTACCCGGGACTGGGGGTGGCTACACCTTC. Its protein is CASSLPGTGGGYTF. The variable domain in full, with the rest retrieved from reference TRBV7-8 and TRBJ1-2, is GAGVSQSPRYKVAKRGQDVALRCDPISGHVSLFWYQQALGQGPEFLTYFQNEAQLDKSGLPSDRFFAERPEGSVSTLKIQRTQQEDSAVYLCASSLPGTGGGYTFGSGTRLTVV.

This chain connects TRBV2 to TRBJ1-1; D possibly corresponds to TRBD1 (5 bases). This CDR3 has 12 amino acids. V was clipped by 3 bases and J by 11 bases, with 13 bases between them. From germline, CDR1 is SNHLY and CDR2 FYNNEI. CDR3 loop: CASSESEGAAFF. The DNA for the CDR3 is TGTGCCAGCAGTGAGTCGGAAGGGGCGGCTTTCTTT.

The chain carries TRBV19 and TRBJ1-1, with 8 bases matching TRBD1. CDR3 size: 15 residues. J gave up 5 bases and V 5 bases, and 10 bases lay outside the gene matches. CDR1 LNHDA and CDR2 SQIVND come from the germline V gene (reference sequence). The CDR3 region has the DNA TGTGCCAGTAGTCGAGAACAGGGGGTAAGGACTGAAGCTTTCTTT. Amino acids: CASSREQGVRTEAFF.

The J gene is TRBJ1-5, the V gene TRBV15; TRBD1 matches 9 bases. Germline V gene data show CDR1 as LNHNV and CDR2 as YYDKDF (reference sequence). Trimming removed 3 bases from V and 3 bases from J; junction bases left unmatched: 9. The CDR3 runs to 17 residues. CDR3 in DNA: TGTGCCACCAGCAGCAGCCTGGGACAGGGTTACAATCAGCCCCAGCATTTT. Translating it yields CATSSSLGQGYNQPQHF.

CDR3 amino acids: CASSRTDRAREKLFF. The CDR3 nucleotides are TGTGCCAGCAGTAGAACGGATAGGGCGAGAGAAAAACTGTTTTTT. V is TRBV12-3 or TRBV12-4 and J is TRBJ1-4; D gene unclear. The CDR3 covers 15 residues. V was pared by 5 bases and J by 8 bases, with 18 bases between.

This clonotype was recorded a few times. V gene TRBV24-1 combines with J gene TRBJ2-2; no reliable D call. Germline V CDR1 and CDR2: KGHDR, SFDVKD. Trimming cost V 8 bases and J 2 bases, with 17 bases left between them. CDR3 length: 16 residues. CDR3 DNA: TGTGCCACCACCCCCAAGGACGGATACAACACCGGGGAGCTGTTTTTT. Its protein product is CATTPKDGYNTGELFF.

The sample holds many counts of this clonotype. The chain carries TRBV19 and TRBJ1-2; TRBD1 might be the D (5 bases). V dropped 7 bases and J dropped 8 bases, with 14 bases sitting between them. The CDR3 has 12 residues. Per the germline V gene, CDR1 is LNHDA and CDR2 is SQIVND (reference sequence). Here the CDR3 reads CASTPRGKGYTF. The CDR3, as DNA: TGTGCCAGTACTCCGCGGGGGAAAGGCTACACCTTC. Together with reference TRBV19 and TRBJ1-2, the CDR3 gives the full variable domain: DGGITQSPKYLFRKEGQNVTLSCEQNLNHDAMYWYRQDPGQGLRLIYYSQIVNDFQKGDIAEGYSVSREKKESFPLTVTSAQKNPTAFYLCASTPRGKGYTFGSGTRLTVV.